This is a list of T cell receptor beta chains from one sample in a study of T cells in Graves' hyperthyroidism and ophthalmopathy. TCRdb reanalysed the multiplex PCR reads using MiXCR and keeps one entry per CDR3 protein. The repertoire consists of around 500,000 distinct CDR3 sequences, with about 22% occurring once and the leading ten covering less than 65%. Sequences were obtained from blood. Every receptor here comes from a woman between 65 and 79 years old with Graves' ophthalmopathy. Each CDR3 is given with its conserved first and last residue. A D gene is named only where the DNA matches it firmly. Not every row has a clone size; where given, it reads once, few, many or a size class.

D	length	V	size	J	CDR3	DNA
NA	13	TRBV11-2	many	TRBJ1-1	CASSRSTGRLAFF	TGTGCCAGCAGCCGAAGTACGGGGAGGCTTGCTTTCTTT
NA	15	TRBV6-2/TRBV6-3	NA	TRBJ1-1	CASSPQGHPNTEAFF	TGTGCCAGCAGTCCACAGGGTCATCCGAACACTGAAGCTTTCTTT
NA	14	TRBV18	few	TRBJ2-7	CASSPREGNYEQYF	TGTGCCAGCTCCCCACGCGAGGGGAACTACGAGCAGTACTTC
TRBD2	15	TRBV19	few	TRBJ2-1	CASTTTSGSFNEQFF	TGTGCCAGTACCACGACTAGCGGGAGTTTTAATGAGCAGTTCTTC
NA	15	TRBV19	NA	TRBJ2-2	CASSMKGYNTGELFF	TGTGCCAGTAGTATGAAGGGGTACAACACCGGGGAGCTGTTTTTT
NA	14	TRBV11-2	NA	TRBJ1-2	CASSPQVGMYGYTF	TGTGCCAGCAGCCCCCAGGTCGGGATGTATGGCTACACCTTC
TRBD2	19	TRBV19	NA	TRBJ2-1	CVSSINHGSGRPSYNEQFF	TGTGTCAGTAGTATTAATCATGGTAGCGGGAGGCCCTCTTACAATGAGCAGTTCTTC
NA	10	TRBV11-2	NA	TRBJ1-1	CASQSTEAFF	TGTGCCAGCCAGTCCACTGAAGCTTTCTTT
NA	15	TRBV9	NA	TRBJ2-1	CASSVASFGSNEQFF	TGTGCCAGCAGCGTAGCGTCCTTCGGTTCCAATGAGCAGTTCTTC
NA	13	TRBV7-2	NA	TRBJ2-7	CASSSWRAYEQYF	TGTGCCAGCAGCTCCTGGCGGGCCTACGAGCAGTACTTC
NA	15	TRBV3-1	NA	TRBJ1-3	CASSQRTRGGNTIYF	TGTGCCAGCAGCCAAAGGACCAGGGGTGGAAACACCATATATTTT
TRBD2	15	TRBV20-1	few	TRBJ2-7	CSARDLLAGIYEQYF	TGCAGTGCTAGAGATTTGCTAGCGGGAATCTACGAGCAGTACTTC
TRBD2	16	TRBV13	few	TRBJ2-7	CASSRGGRSSSYEQYF	TGTGCCAGCAGCCGGGGGGGGCGCTCGAGCTCCTACGAGCAGTACTTC
NA	12	TRBV20-1	NA	TRBJ1-2	CSARLELRGYTF	TGCAGTGCTAGACTGGAACTCAGGGGCTACACCTTC
NA	15	TRBV7-9	few	TRBJ2-7	CASSLAGTMWYEQYF	TGTGCCAGCAGCCTAGCCGGGACCATGTGGTACGAGCAGTACTTC
TRBD2	14	TRBV5-4	NA	TRBJ2-1	CASSFSGRTNEQFF	TGTGCCAGCAGCTTCAGCGGGAGGACTAATGAGCAGTTCTTC
NA	14	TRBV6-1	many	TRBJ1-1	CASSRGGPFTEAFF	TGTGCCAGCAGCCGGGGGGGACCGTTCACTGAAGCTTTCTTT
NA	14	TRBV5-1	few	TRBJ1-1	CASSFIGPNTEAFF	TGCGCCAGCAGCTTTATTGGGCCGAACACTGAAGCTTTCTTT
NA	12	TRBV6-1	few	TRBJ1-1	CATSTGGTEAFF	TGTGCCACCAGCACCGGGGGCACTGAAGCTTTCTTT
NA	13	TRBV7-9	few	TRBJ2-1	CASSHPRPAEQFF	TGTGCCAGCAGTCACCCCCGCCCTGCTGAGCAGTTCTTC
NA	13	TRBV28	many	TRBJ2-3	CAGGWASTDTQYF	TGTGCCGGAGGATGGGCTAGCACAGATACGCAGTATTTT
NA	14	TRBV7-2	NA	TRBJ2-2	CASSLEQITGELFF	TGTGCCAGCAGCTTAGAACAGATCACCGGGGAGCTGTTTTTT
TRBD2	15	TRBV7-8	few	TRBJ2-7	CASSLLAGRPYEQYF	TGTGCCAGCAGCTTACTAGCGGGACGCCCCTACGAGCAGTACTTC
NA	15	TRBV12-3/TRBV12-4	many	TRBJ1-4	CASRAWGQGYEKLFF	TGTGCCAGCAGAGCTTGGGGGCAGGGTTATGAAAAACTGTTTTTT
TRBD2	16	TRBV20-1	NA	TRBJ2-2	CSARESGRARGGELFF	TGCAGTGCTAGAGAGAGCGGGAGGGCCAGAGGCGGGGAGCTGTTTTTT
TRBD1	15	TRBV6-1	NA	TRBJ1-2	CASRRQGLANYGYTF	TGTGCCAGCAGACGACAGGGATTAGCTAACTATGGCTACACCTTC
NA	15	TRBV20-1	NA	TRBJ2-5	CSARDAERAQETQYF	TGCAGTGCTAGAGACGCTGAGCGGGCGCAAGAGACCCAGTACTTC
TRBD1	14	TRBV20-1	NA	TRBJ1-1	CSARVPGGSTEAFF	TGCAGTGCTAGAGTTCCAGGGGGCAGCACTGAAGCTTTCTTT
TRBD1	14	TRBV30	NA	TRBJ1-5	CAWSIQGASQPQHF	TGTGCCTGGAGTATTCAGGGGGCGTCTCAGCCCCAGCATTTT
TRBD1	14	TRBV5-5	NA	TRBJ2-7	CASSRDSLTYEQYF	TGTGCCAGCAGTCGGGACAGCCTTACCTACGAGCAGTACTTC
NA	15	TRBV11-2	many	TRBJ2-7	CASSSRASSSYEQYF	TGTGCCAGCAGCTCCAGGGCGTCGTCTTCCTACGAGCAGTACTTC
TRBD2	16	TRBV10-1	few	TRBJ2-1	CASSELSGSTRDEQFF	TGCGCCAGCAGTGAGTTGAGCGGGAGTACAAGAGATGAGCAGTTCTTC
TRBD1	16	TRBV6-5	few	TRBJ2-5	CASSYSGQGYQETQYF	TGTGCCAGCAGTTACTCAGGACAGGGGTATCAAGAGACCCAGTACTTC
NA	16	TRBV3-1	NA	TRBJ2-6	CASSSYTGAGANVLTF	TGTGCCAGCAGCTCCTACACGGGTGCTGGGGCCAACGTCCTGACTTTC
NA	15	TRBV20-1	NA	TRBJ2-2	CSARGPLDSTGELFF	TGCAGTGCTAGAGGACCCCTGGACAGCACCGGGGAGCTGTTTTTT
TRBD2	15	TRBV6-1	few	TRBJ2-7	CASATGTIKIYEQYF	TGTGCCAGCGCGACCGGGACTATTAAAATCTACGAGCAGTACTTC